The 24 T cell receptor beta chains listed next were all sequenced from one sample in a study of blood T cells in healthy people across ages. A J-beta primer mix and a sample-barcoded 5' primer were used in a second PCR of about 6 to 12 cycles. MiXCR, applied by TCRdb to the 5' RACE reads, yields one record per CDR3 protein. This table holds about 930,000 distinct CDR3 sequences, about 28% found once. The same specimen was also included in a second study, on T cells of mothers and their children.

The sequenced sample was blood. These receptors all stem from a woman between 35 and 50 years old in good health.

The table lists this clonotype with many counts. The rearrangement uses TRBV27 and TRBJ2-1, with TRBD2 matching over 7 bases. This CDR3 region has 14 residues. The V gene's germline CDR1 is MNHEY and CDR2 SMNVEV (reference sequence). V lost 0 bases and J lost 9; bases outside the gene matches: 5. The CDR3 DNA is TGTGCCAGCAGTTTATCGATTGGCGGGAGTGAGCAGTTCTTC. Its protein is CASSLSIGGSEQFF.

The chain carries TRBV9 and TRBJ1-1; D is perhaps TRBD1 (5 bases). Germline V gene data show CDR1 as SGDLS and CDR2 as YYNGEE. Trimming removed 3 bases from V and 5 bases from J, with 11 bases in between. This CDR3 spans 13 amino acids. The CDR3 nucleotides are TGTGCCAGCAGCGCGCCAGGGACGACTGAAGCTTTCTTT. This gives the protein CASSAPGTTEAFF.

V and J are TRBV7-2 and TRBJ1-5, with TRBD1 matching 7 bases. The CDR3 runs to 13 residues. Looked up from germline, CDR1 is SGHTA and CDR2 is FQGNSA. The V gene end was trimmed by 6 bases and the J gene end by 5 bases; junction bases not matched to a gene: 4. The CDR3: CASRDRSHQPQHF. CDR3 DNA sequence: TGTGCCAGCAGGGACAGGTCTCATCAGCCCCAGCATTTT.

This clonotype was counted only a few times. The DNA of the CDR3 is TGTGCCAGCAGCATTACTAGCGGGGGGTTCCAAGAGACCCAGTACTTC. Its translation: CASSITSGGFQETQYF. The chain has TRBV7-9 and TRBJ2-5; 12 bases match TRBD2. The CDR3 covers 16 residues. Germline V gives CDR1 SEHNR, CDR2 FQNEAQ (reference sequence). V was pared by 5 bases and J by 1 base, with 5 bases of the junction left unmatched.

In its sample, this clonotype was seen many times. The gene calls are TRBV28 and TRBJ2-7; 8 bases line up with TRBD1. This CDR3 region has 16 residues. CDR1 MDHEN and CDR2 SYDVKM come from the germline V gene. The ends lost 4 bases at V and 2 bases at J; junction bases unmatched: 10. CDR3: CASSSYRAGGTYEQYF. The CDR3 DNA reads TGTGCCAGCAGTTCCTACCGCGCAGGGGGCACCTACGAGCAGTACTTC.

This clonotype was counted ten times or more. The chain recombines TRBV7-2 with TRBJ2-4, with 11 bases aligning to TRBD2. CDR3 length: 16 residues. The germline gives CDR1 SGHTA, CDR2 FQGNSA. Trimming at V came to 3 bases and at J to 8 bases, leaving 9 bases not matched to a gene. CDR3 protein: CASSFSGGAGGDIQYF. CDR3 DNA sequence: TGTGCCAGCAGCTTTAGCGGGGGGGCTGGTGGAGACATTCAGTACTTC.

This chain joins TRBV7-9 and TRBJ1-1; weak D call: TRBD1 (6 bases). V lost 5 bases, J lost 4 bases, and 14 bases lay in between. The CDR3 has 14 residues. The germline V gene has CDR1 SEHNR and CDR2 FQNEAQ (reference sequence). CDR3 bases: TGTGCCAGCAGCGTTCACAGGGAGGTCACTGAAGCTTTCTTT. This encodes CASSVHREVTEAFF. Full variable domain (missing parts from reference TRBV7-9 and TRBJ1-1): DTGVSQNPRHKITKRGQNVTFRCDPISEHNRLYWYRQTLGQGPEFLTYFQNEAQLEKSRLLSDRFSAERPKGSFSTLEIQRTEQGDSAMYLCASSVHREVTEAFFGQGTRLTVV.

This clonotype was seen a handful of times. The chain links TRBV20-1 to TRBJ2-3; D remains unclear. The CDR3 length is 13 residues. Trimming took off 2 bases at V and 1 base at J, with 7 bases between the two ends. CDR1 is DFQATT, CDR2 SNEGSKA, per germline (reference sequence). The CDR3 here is CSARPDGTDTQYF. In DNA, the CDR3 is TGCAGTGCTAGACCCGACGGCACAGATACGCAGTATTTT.

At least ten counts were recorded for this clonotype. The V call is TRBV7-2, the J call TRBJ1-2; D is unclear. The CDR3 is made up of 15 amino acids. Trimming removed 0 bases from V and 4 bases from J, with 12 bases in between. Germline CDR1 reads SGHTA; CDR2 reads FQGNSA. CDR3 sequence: CASSLAQEVGYGYTF. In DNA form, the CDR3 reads TGTGCCAGCAGCTTAGCGCAAGAGGTCGGCTATGGCTACACCTTC. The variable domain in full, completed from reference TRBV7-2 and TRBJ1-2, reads GAGVSQSPSNKVTEKGKDVELRCDPISGHTALYWYRQSLGQGLEFLIYFQGNSAPDKSGLPSDRFSAERTGGSVSTLTIQRTQQEDSAVYLCASSLAQEVGYGYTFGSGTRLTVV.

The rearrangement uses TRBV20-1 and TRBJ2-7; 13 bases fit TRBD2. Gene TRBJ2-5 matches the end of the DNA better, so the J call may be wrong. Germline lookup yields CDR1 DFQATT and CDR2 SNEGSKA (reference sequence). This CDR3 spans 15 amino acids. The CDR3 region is CSARTSGGRRETQYF. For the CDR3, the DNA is TGCAGTGCCCGGACTAGCGGGGGAAGGAGGGAGACCCAGTACTTC.

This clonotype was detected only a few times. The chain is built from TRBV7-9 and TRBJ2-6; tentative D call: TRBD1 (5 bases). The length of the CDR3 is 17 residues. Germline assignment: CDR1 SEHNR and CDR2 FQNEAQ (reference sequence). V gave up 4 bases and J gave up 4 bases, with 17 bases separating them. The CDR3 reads CASSSSVRAGGANVLTF. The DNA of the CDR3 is TGTGCCAGCAGCTCCTCAGTCAGGGCTGGGGGGGCCAACGTCCTGACTTTC.

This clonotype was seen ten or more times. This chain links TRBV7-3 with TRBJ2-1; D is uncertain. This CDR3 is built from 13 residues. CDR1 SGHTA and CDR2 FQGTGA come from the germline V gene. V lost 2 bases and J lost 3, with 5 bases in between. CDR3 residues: CASSLDHYNEQFF. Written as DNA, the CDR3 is TGTGCCAGCAGCTTAGACCACTACAATGAGCAGTTCTTC.

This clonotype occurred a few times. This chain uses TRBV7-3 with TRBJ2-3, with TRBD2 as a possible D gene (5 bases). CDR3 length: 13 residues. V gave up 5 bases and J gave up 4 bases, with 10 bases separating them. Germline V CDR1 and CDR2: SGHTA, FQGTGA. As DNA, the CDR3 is TGTGCCAGCAGCGCCCCGGGGTCAGATACGCAGTATTTT. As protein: CASSAPGSDTQYF. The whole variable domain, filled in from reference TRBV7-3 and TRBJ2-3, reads GAGVSQTPSNKVTEKGKYVELRCDPISGHTALYWYRQSLGQGPEFLIYFQGTGAADDSGLPNDRFFAVRPEGSVSTLKIQRTERGDSAVYLCASSAPGSDTQYFGPGTRLTVL.

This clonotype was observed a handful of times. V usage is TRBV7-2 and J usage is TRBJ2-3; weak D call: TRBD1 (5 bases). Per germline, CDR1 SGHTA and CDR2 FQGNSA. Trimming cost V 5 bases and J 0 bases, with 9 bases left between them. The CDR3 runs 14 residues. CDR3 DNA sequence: TGTGCCAGCAGCACTGACAGTAGCACAGATACGCAGTATTTT. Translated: CASSTDSSTDTQYF.

CDR3 coding DNA: TGCAGTGCTCCCAGGGACGAGGTGACGAACACTGAAGCTTTCTTT. It specifies CSAPRDEVTNTEAFF. This chain links TRBV20-1 with TRBJ1-1, with TRBD1 as a possible D gene (5 bases). The CDR3 loop spans 15 amino acids. Germline-derived CDR1 and CDR2 are DFQATT and SNEGSKA (reference sequence). Trimming took off 5 bases at V and 1 base at J, with 17 bases between the two ends.

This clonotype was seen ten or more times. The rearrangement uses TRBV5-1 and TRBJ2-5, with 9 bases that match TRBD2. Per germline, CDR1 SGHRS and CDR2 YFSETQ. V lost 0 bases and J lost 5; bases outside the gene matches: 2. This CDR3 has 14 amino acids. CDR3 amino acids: CASSLGLADETQYF. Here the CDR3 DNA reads TGCGCCAGCAGCTTGGGACTAGCGGACGAGACCCAGTACTTC.

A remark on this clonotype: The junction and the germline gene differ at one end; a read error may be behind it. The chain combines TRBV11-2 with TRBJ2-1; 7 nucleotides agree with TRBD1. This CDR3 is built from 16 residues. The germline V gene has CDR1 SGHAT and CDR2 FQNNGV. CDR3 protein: CVSSSVPGGYHNEQFF. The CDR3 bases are TGTGTCAGCAGCTCCGTCCCAGGGGGTTACCACAACGAGCAGTTCTTC. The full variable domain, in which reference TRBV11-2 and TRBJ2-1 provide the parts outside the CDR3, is EAGVAQSPRYKIIEKRQSVAFWCNPISGHATLYWYQQILGQGPKLLIQFQNNGVVDDSQLPKDRFSAERLKGVDSTLKIQPAKLEDSAVYLCVSSSVPGGYHNEQFFGPGTRLTVL.

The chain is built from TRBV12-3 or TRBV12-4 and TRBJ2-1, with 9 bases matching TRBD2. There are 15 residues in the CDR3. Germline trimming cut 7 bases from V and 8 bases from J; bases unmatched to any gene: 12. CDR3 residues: CASKDPLAGRDEQFF. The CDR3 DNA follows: TGTGCCAGCAAGGATCCACTAGCGGGTCGGGATGAGCAGTTCTTC.

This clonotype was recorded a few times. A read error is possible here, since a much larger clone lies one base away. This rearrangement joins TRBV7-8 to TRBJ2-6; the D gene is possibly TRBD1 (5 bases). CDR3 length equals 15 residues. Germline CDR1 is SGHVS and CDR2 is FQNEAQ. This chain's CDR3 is CASTNRSSGANVRTF. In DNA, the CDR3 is TGTGCCAGCACCAATAGGAGTTCTGGGGCCAACGTCCGGACTTTC.

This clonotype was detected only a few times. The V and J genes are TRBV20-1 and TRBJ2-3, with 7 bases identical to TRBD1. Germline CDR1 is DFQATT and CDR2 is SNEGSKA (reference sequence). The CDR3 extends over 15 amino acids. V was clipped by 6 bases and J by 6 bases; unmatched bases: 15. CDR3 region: CSARDSRVTLDTQYF. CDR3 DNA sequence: TGCAGTGCAAGGGACAGTAGAGTCACCTTGGATACGCAGTATTTT.

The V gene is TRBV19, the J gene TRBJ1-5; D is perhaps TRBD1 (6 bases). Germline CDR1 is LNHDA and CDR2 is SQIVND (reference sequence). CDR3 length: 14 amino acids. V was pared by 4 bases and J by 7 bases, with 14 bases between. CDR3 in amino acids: CASSSWGREQPQHF. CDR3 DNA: TGTGCCAGTAGTAGCTGGGGGCGCGAGCAGCCCCAGCATTTT.

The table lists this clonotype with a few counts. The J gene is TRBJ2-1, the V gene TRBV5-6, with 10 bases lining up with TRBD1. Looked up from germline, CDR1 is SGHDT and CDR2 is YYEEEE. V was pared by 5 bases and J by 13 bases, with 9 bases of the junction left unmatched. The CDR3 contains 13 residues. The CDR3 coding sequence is TGTGCCAGCAGTTTCGGACAGGGGGGGGATCAGTTCTTC. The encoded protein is CASSFGQGGDQFF.

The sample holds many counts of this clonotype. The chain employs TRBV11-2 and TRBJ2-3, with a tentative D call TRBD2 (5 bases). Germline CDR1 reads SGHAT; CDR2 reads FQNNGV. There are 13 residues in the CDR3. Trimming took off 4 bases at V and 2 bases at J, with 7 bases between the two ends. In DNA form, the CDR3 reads TGTGCCAGCAGCTACGGACTCACAGATACGCAGTATTTT. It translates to CASSYGLTDTQYF.

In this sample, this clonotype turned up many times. The CDR3 reads CASSYVTSGVATGELFF. The CDR3 DNA is TGCGCCAGCAGCTATGTGACTAGCGGGGTGGCCACCGGGGAGCTGTTTTTT. The rearrangement links TRBV5-1 to TRBJ2-2; TRBD2 matches 11 bases. The junction had 8 bases not matched to a gene; V was cut back by 3 bases and J by 4 bases. Germline V gene lookup returns CDR1 SGHRS and CDR2 YFSETQ. This CDR3 region has 17 residues.